Below, 10 T cell receptor beta chains from the same sample are listed, as sequenced in a study of T cells in severe cutaneous drug reactions. TCR subtype-specific primers in iRepertoire multiplex PCR prepared libraries for bulk and single-cell sequencing. TCRdb re-called the multiplex PCR reads; one entry per CDR3 protein, DNA not given. Its table lists approximately 5,800 distinct CDR3 sequences. The donors had carbamazepine-induced Stevens-Johnson syndrome or toxic epidermal necrolysis. The sequenced material came from PBMCs. These receptors were obtained from a human donor with a severe cutaneous adverse drug reaction.

This chain connects TRBV9 to TRBJ2-1; TCRdb picks TRBD2, but there is no DNA to check that call. The CDR3 totals 16 residues. Germline lookup yields CDR1 SGDLS and CDR2 YYNGEE. The CDR3 protein is CASSPGLAGVYNEQFF.

This clonotype is labeled medium-sized based on frequency. The rearrangement uses TRBV4-1 and TRBJ1-1. This CDR3 has 16 residues. CDR1 is MGHRA and CDR2 is YSYEKL in the germline V gene. The CDR3 sequence is CASSQVSLKGDTEAFF.

The chain couples TRBV2 to TRBJ1-1; TCRdb picks TRBD1, but there is no DNA to check that call. Germline CDR1 is SNHLY and CDR2 is FYNNEI. The CDR3 sequence is 15 residues long. CDR3 in amino acids: CASRHHRERDTEAFF.

By frequency, this clonotype registers medium-sized. The genes are TRBV6-1 and TRBJ2-1; TCRdb's D call, TRBD2, is unchecked because there is no DNA. The CDR3 covers 15 residues. Per the germline V gene, CDR1 is MNHNS and CDR2 is SASEGT. The CDR3 protein is CASSVTSGSYNEQFF.

Here the CDR3 reads CASSPRTSGGTDTQYF. This chain links TRBV12-3 or TRBV12-4 with TRBJ2-3; the D call of TRBD2 rests on TCRdb alone, since no DNA is present to check it. The CDR3 covers 16 residues.

The CDR3 reads CASSFLSSTDTQYF. The chain couples TRBV7-2 to TRBJ2-3. Germline loops: CDR1 SGHTA, CDR2 FQGNSA. The CDR3 extends over 14 amino acids.

The genes are TRBV5-4 and TRBJ1-3. Per the germline V gene, CDR1 is SGHNT and CDR2 is YYREEE (reference sequence). The CDR3 contains 14 residues. Here the CDR3 reads CASSLGNSGNTIYF.

V is TRBV10-3 and J is TRBJ1-5. In germline, CDR1 is ENHRY, CDR2 SYGVKD. The CDR3 extends over 15 amino acids. The CDR3 protein is CAARAESYSNQPQHF.

This sequence joins TRBV5-8 and TRBJ1-4; the D call of TRBD1 rests on TCRdb alone, since no DNA is present to check it. The CDR3 has 15 residues. The germline V gene encodes CDR1 SGHTS and CDR2 YDEGEE. CDR3 loop: CASSRFQGVEEKLFF.

This clonotype shows up as medium-sized (0.01 to 0.1%) by frequency. The V gene is TRBV6-1, the J gene TRBJ2-5; absent DNA, TCRdb's TRBD2 call cannot be checked. The CDR3 is 14 amino acids. The germline V gene has CDR1 MNHNS and CDR2 SASEGT. Here the CDR3 reads CASSSGRALGTQYF.